This T cell receptor beta chain was identified during a study of shared clonotypes between healthy human individuals (dated by TCRdb to about 2020). Describing the broader study: Three men and two women, aged 18 to 49 years, made up the cohort. To increase sequencing depth and limit assay-specific biases, different laboratories used diverse techniques to prepare libraries and sequence TCR repertoires. Leukapheresis yielded between about 0.94 and 10 billion PBMCs per donor. To estimate repertoire size and how much clonotypes are shared between individuals, the study performed deep sequencing of blood TCR repertoires from five healthy adults. Per donor, three plates each were used for CD4 naive and CD4 memory, two for CD8 naive, and one for CD8 memory.

Broad study findings and their caveats: Sampling was restricted to blood, and TCR repertoires in tissue are likely to differ from TCR repertoires in blood. Rarefaction of sorted-subset datasets indicated incomplete sequencing despite the large sequencing depth. The small number of donors limited the genetic and exposure-history diversity represented. Naive subsets generally had larger estimated clonotype richness than memory subsets. Based on pairwise subsampling, the degree of clonotype sharing among donors was expected to be affected by sequencing depth. Compared with non-shared clonotypes, clonotypes shared by all four sorted-subset donors had higher generation probabilities. Sharing across a few donors was observed for roughly 5.4% of naive CD4, under 4% of naive CD8, about 2.5% of memory CD4, and roughly 0.4% of memory CD8 clonotypes.

Of note for this clone: It has no known antigen specificity. Within one base of it there is no much larger clone, and no base qualities were kept. Within the sample, other DNA sequences also encode this same CDR3.

Using the deep immunoSEQ assay, multiplex PCR amplified TCR CDR3 regions from genomic DNA. Extracted genomic DNA from each cell subset was distributed evenly across all wells of several immunoSEQ 96-well plates, and each plate was treated as a replicate. For sorted subsets, 200 to 250 ng of genomic DNA, equivalent to 25,000 to 35,000 T cell genomes, went into each replicate PCR. Purified libraries were measured with a Qubit 3.0 fluorometer, size-checked on a Bioanalyzer 2100, and measured again with the KAPA Library Quantification kit. A separate single-read 150-cycle Illumina NextSeq 550 flow cell was used to sequence each immunoSEQ 96-well plate. In the authors' own workflow: Because the immunoSEQ output held only junctional sequences and lacked quality scores, the filtering could not match the filtering applied to full-length reads. To assign V/J genes and CDR3, sequences were annotated using PyIR, a Python wrapper for IgBLAST v1.9, with IMGT germline references. Any read was removed if the V/J assignment was weak (E-value above 1e-6), the CDR3 was missing, or the read contained stop codons, out-of-frame junctions, or ambiguous translated residues. V3J clonotypes were defined as sequences sharing the same inferred V gene, J gene, and CDR3 amino acid sequence. To compute the percentage overlap between repertoires, the number of shared unique clonotypes was divided by the size of the smaller repertoire. Repertoire richness was assessed with RTK rarefaction, the Chao1 estimator, and Recon v2.1 estimates of unobserved clonotypes. OLGA was used to compute generation probabilities for all TCRbeta clonotypes that the gDNA method yielded from a handful of donors. Not all clones reach the TCRdb copy of this immuneACCESS table, which keeps in-frame sequences only. Checked studies attribute under half of the gap to unresolved V genes and leave the rest unexplained. That table furnishes V, J and clone size, whereas the DNA furnished D and trimming. In all, the sample holds about 2 million clones, and about 95% of those were seen once. Of the sample, around 1.2% falls within the top ten clones.

CD8 naive samples consisted of CD45RO-negative cells that were positively selected for CCR7, yielding a CD45RA+CCR7+ population without TemRA cells. Donors were healthy HIV-negative adults with no recently reported acute infections or vaccinations. All donors were Caucasian adults living in Nashville, Tennessee, USA. Blood was obtained by leukapheresis, after which PBMCs were separated by Ficoll-Histopaque density gradient centrifugation and cryopreserved in liquid nitrogen vapor phase. Purity and quantity of every magnetically sorted T cell population were checked by analytical flow cytometry. From each sorted fraction, genomic DNA was isolated and quantified by UV absorbance on a Nanodrop 2000c. The CDR3 starts with the cysteine, ends with the phenylalanine, and has 14 residues. Of the read, only the CDR3 DNA is kept; its 42 bases are in frame from base 1. Cut back by 2 bases and 0 bases, the V and J ends lie 8 bases apart. From a lookup of the germline V gene, CDR1 and CDR2 are SGHRS and YFSETQ.

This clonotype originated in a man younger than 35 in good health. The rearrangement joined TRBV5-1 to TRBJ1-1, with the D gene not clear enough to name. The sequenced sample consisted of naive CD8+ T cells sorted from blood. The cell subset or site label of this sample denotes: CD45RA+CCR7+. The CDR3 protein: CASSFSDLNTEAFF. The sequenced DNA is TGCGCCAGCAGCTTCTCGGATCTGAACACTGAAGCTTTCTTT.